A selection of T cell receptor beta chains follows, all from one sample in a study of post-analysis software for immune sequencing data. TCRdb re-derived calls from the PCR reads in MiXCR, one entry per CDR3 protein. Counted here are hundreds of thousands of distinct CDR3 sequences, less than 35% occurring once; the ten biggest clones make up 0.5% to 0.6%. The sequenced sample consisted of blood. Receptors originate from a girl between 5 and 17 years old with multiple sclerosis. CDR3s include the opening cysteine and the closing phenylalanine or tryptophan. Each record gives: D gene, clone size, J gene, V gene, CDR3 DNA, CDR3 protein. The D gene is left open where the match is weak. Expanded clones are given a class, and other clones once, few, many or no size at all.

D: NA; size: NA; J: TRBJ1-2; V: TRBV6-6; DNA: TGTGCCAGCAGTTACGGGGGGGCTGTGAACTATGGCTACACCTTC; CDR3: CASSYGGAVNYGYTF
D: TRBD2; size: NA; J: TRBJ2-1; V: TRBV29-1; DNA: TGCAGCGTTGAAGGGAGCGGGGGGGGCTCCTACAATGAGCAGTTCTTC; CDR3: CSVEGSGGGSYNEQFF
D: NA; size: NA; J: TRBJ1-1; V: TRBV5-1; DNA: TGCGCCAGCAGCTTCCAGGGGACGGACACTGAAGCTTTCTTT; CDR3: CASSFQGTDTEAFF
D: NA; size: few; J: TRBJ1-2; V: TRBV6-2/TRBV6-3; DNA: TGTGCCAGCCGACCCTGGGGCGCTAGAGATGGCTACACCTTC; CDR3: CASRPWGARDGYTF
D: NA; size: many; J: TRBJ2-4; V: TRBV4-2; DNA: TGTGCCAGCAGCCAAGATGACAGATATCCGAAAAACATTCAGTACTTC; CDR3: CASSQDDRYPKNIQYF
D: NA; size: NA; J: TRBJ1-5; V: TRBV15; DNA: TGTGCCACCAGCAGAGGTTGGGTTAGGCCCCAGCATTTT; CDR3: CATSRGWVRPQHF
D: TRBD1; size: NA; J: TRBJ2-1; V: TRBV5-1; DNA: TGCGCCACGGGACAGTCATACAATGAGCAGTTCTTC; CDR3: CATGQSYNEQFF
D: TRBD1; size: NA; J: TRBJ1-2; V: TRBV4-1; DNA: TGCGCCAGCAGCCAGGGACAGGGCCCTTATGGCTACACCTTC; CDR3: CASSQGQGPYGYTF
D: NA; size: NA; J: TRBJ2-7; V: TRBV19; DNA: TGTGCCAGTAGTATGGGAGGCAGGGAGATCAACGAGCAGTACTTC; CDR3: CASSMGGREINEQYF
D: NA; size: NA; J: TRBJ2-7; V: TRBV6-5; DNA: TGTGCCAGCAGTTACTCGAGGGCCATTAACGAGCAGTACTTC; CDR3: CASSYSRAINEQYF
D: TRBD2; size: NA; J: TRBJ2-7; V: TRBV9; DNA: TGTGCCAGCAGCCCTAGAGCGGGAGACTCCTACGAGCAGTACTTC; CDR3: CASSPRAGDSYEQYF
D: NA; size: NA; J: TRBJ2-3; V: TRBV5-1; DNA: TGCGCCAGCAGCTTGGGACTAGGTTCGGATACGCAGTATTTT; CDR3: CASSLGLGSDTQYF
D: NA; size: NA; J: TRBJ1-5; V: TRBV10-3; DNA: TGTGCCATCAGTCCCCACTCTAGTGGTGGACCCCAGCATTTT; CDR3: CAISPHSSGGPQHF
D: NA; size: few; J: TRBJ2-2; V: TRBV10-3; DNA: TGTGCCATCAGTGGAGGGGCGAACACCGGGGAGCTGTTTTTT; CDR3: CAISGGANTGELFF
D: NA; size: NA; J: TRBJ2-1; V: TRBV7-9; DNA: TGTGCCAAAGACAGTGTTAGATCCTACAATGAGCAGTTCTTC; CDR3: CAKDSVRSYNEQFF
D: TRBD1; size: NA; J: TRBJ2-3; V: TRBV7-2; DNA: TGTGCCAGCAGGAAACCGGGACAGGGGCGTGATACGCAGTATTTT; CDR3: CASRKPGQGRDTQYF
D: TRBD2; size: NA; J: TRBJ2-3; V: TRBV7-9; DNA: TGTGCCAGCAGCTACAAGTGGAGCGGGAGGGCCAGGACAGATACGCAGTATTTT; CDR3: CASSYKWSGRARTDTQYF
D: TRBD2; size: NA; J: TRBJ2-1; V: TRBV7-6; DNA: TGTGCCAGCAGCCCCCAGGCTAGCGGATCCTACGAGCAGTTCTTC; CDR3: CASSPQASGSYEQFF
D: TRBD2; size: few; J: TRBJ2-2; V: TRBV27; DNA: TGTGCCAGCAACCCAATCGGGACTAGCGGGATTCGGACCGGGGAGCTGTTTTTT; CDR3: CASNPIGTSGIRTGELFF
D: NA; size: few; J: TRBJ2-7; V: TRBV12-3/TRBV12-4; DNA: TGTGCCAGCACCAAGCGGGTTTCAGCCTCCTACGAGCAGTACTTC; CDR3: CASTKRVSASYEQYF
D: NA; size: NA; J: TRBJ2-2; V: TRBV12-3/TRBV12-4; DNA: TGTGCCAGCAGTTATCGACAGCTCGGGACCGGGGAGCTGTTTTTT; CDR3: CASSYRQLGTGELFF
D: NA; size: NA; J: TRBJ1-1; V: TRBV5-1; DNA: TGCGCCAGCAGCTTGCCTGGGGTCACTGAAGCTTTCTTT; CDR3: CASSLPGVTEAFF
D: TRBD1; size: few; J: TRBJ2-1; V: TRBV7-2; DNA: TGTGCCAGCAGCTTAGATCACCCAGGACAGGTTTTGGATGAGCAGTTCTTC; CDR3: CASSLDHPGQVLDEQFF
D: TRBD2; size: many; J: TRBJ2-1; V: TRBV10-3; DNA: TGTGCCATCAGTACTGGACTAGCTGGCAATGAGCAGTTCTTC; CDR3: CAISTGLAGNEQFF
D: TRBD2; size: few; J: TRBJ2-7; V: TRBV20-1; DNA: TGCAGTGCTAGACCTAGCGGGAGGCCCCTTGTCGAGCAGTACTTC; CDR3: CSARPSGRPLVEQYF